Below, 29 T cell receptor beta chains from the same sample are listed, as sequenced in a study of blood T cells in healthy people across ages. The authors ran a second PCR of roughly 6 to 12 cycles using a sample-barcoded 5' primer and a J-beta primer mix. In TCRdb, the 5' RACE reads were re-called with MiXCR into one record per CDR3 protein. The data show just under 750,000 distinct CDR3 sequences, with 20% to 25% seen just once and around 21% held by the top ten. Sequenced material: blood. The receptor source for this set is a man between 65 and 85 years old in good health.

This clonotype has only one observation. V usage is TRBV29-1 and J usage is TRBJ1-5; 7 bases are shared with TRBD1. This CDR3 is 15 amino acids long. The ends lost 4 bases at V and 2 bases at J; junction bases unmatched: 8. CDR1 and CDR2 from the germline V gene are SQVTM and ANQGSEA. CDR3 DNA: TGCAGCGTTGCACTCAGGGGGGACGGCAATCAGCCCCAGCATTTT. Translated, it gives CSVALRGDGNQPQHF.

The chain recombines TRBV3-1 with TRBJ2-7; the D call may be TRBD1 or TRBD2 (5 bases each). The ends were cut back, 5 bases at V and 0 bases at J, with 20 bases in the middle. The CDR3 covers 17 residues. Per the germline V gene, CDR1 is LGHDT and CDR2 is YNNKEL (reference sequence). This chain's CDR3 is CASSVVGSGRHSYEQYF. In DNA form, the CDR3 reads TGTGCCAGCAGCGTTGTAGGGTCGGGGCGTCACTCCTACGAGCAGTACTTC.

This clonotype was seen at least ten times. The CDR3, as DNA: TGTGCCAGCAGCTTACTAGACAATGAGCAGTTCTTC. It codes for CASSLLDNEQFF. The rearrangement uses TRBV11-2 and TRBJ2-1; D is unclear. This CDR3 region has 12 residues. Germline V gives CDR1 SGHAT, CDR2 FQNNGV. V was trimmed by 2 bases and J by 5 bases, leaving 4 bases between them. The full variable domain, its missing parts supplied by reference TRBV11-2 and TRBJ2-1, is EAGVAQSPRYKIIEKRQSVAFWCNPISGHATLYWYQQILGQGPKLLIQFQNNGVVDDSQLPKDRFSAERLKGVDSTLKIQPAKLEDSAVYLCASSLLDNEQFFGPGTRLTVL.

This clonotype was recorded a few times. The chain joins TRBV15 to TRBJ2-7; D gene unclear. The CDR3 is 14 residues long. CDR1 is LNHNV, CDR2 YYDKDF, per germline (reference sequence). V was pared by 0 bases and J by 6 bases, with 12 bases between. The CDR3 region is CATSRDWSLSEQYF. The CDR3 bases are TGTGCCACCAGCAGAGATTGGAGTCTAAGCGAGCAGTACTTC.

The chain employs TRBV3-1 and TRBJ2-5, with TRBD1 matching over 7 bases. The tail of the sequence fits TRBJ2-1 better, so the J call may be wrong. The germline gives CDR1 LGHDT, CDR2 YNNKEL (reference sequence). The CDR3 length is 14 residues. The CDR3 reads CASSQLTGEHEQFF. CDR3 DNA: TGTGCCAGCAGCCAATTAACAGGGGAGCATGAGCAGTTCTTC.

V and J are TRBV7-6 and TRBJ2-1, with D tentatively TRBD1 or TRBD2 (5 bases each). V was pared by 5 bases and J by 0 bases, with 17 bases between. The CDR3 extends over 17 amino acids. CDR1 is SGHVS, CDR2 FNYEAQ, per germline. The CDR3 loop is CASSPRGGLSSYNEQFF. In DNA, the CDR3 is TGTGCCAGCAGCCCCCGTGGGGGTTTAAGCTCCTACAATGAGCAGTTCTTC.

Only a few counts were recorded for this clonotype. The chain links TRBV28 to TRBJ2-5; no clear D. CDR3 length: 12 amino acids. Trimming shortened V by 5 bases and J by 7 bases, and 11 bases separated the two germline ends. CDR1 and CDR2 from the germline V gene are MDHEN and SYDVKM. The CDR3 loop is CASSLMFGTQYF. DNA for the CDR3: TGTGCCAGCAGTCTAATGTTCGGGACCCAGTACTTC.

V is TRBV12-3 or TRBV12-4 and J is TRBJ1-2, with 7 bases aligning to TRBD1. Unmatched junction bases numbered 7, after V lost 4 bases and J lost 8 bases. The CDR3 contains 13 residues. The CDR3 loop is CASSYETGVGYTF. The CDR3 coding sequence is TGTGCCAGCAGTTACGAAACAGGGGTCGGCTACACCTTC.

Details on this clonotype: This could be a read error, since a much larger clone is one nucleotide away. J is TRBJ1-3 and V is TRBV5-1; D may be TRBD1 (6 bases). CDR3 length equals 13 residues. Per the germline V gene, CDR1 is SGHRS and CDR2 is YFSETQ. The DNA for the CDR3 is TGCGCCAGCAGCGGAACAGGGAGAAACGCCATATATTTT. Its translation is CASSGTGRNAIYF.

The V call is TRBV25-1, the J call TRBJ2-5; D ambiguous. The germline CDR1 and CDR2 sequences are MGHDK and SYGVNS. CDR3 length: 11 amino acids. V dropped 3 bases and J dropped 5 bases, with 4 bases sitting between them. CDR3 residues: CASSESETQYF. The CDR3 DNA follows: TGTGCCAGCAGTGAGTCTGAGACCCAGTACTTC.

The gene calls are TRBV10-3 and TRBJ2-1; possibly TRBD1 or TRBD2 for D (5 bases each). The ends were cut back, 11 bases at V and 5 bases at J, with 19 bases in the middle. This CDR3 comprises 14 residues. Germline V lookup: CDR1 ENHRY, CDR2 SYGVKD. The CDR3 coding sequence is TGTGCCTCTCAGGGTGGGGGAGTTGACAATGAGCAGTTCTTC. It encodes CASQGGGVDNEQFF.

This clonotype was picked up one time. This chain joins TRBV20-1 and TRBJ2-5, with 7 bases fitting TRBD2. The J segment lost 1 base and the V segment lost 1 base, leaving 6 bases of the junction unmatched. Germline CDR1 DFQATT, CDR2 SNEGSKA (reference sequence). The CDR3 length is 15 residues. The CDR3 region is CSARVLAARQETQYF. CDR3 bases: TGCAGTGCTAGAGTCCTAGCGGCTCGCCAAGAGACCCAGTACTTC.

As to this clonotype: At one boundary the junction diverges from the germline segment, which might be a read error. The chain carries TRBV20-1 and TRBJ2-5, with 8 bases that match TRBD1. Germline CDR1 is DFQATT and CDR2 is SNEGSKA (reference sequence). The CDR3 length is 14 residues. This chain's CDR3 is CSARRPGGREAQYF. CDR3 sequence (DNA): TGCAGTGCTAGACGCCCAGGGGGCCGAGAGGCCCAGTACTTC.

This chain links TRBV12-3 or TRBV12-4 with TRBJ2-1, with a weak D call TRBD2 (6 bases). The length of the CDR3 is 15 residues. V lost 5 bases, J lost 4 bases, and 15 bases lay in between. As DNA, the CDR3 is TGTGCCAGCAGTCTTGCGGGGTCGAGGTACAATGAGCAGTTCTTC. This gives the protein CASSLAGSRYNEQFF.

The chain couples TRBV4-1 to TRBJ1-2; D gene unclear. CDR3 size: 14 residues. V lost 1 base to trimming and J lost 7 bases, with 13 bases between them. Germline CDR1 reads MGHRA; CDR2 reads YSYEKL. CDR3 in amino acids: CASSQAPSEGGYTF. DNA for the CDR3: TGCGCCAGCAGCCAAGCACCTTCGGAGGGTGGCTACACCTTC.

This clonotype has only a few counts. The rearrangement uses TRBV29-1 and TRBJ1-5; TRBD1 agrees at 7 bases. In germline, CDR1 is SQVTM, CDR2 ANQGSEA. The junction had 5 bases not matched to a gene; V was cut back by 5 bases and J by 4 bases. This CDR3 comprises 13 residues. The CDR3 loop reads CSVSEQGNQPQHF. For the CDR3, the DNA is TGCAGCGTTTCGGAACAGGGGAATCAGCCCCAGCATTTT.

The rearrangement joins TRBV5-1 to TRBJ2-7, with TRBD2 matching over 8 bases. Per the germline V gene, CDR1 is SGHRS and CDR2 is YFSETQ. This CDR3 contains 17 residues. V was pared by 1 base and J by 1 base, with 10 bases of the junction left unmatched. CDR3 protein: CASSLRGGAGLSYEQYF. CDR3 sequence (DNA): TGCGCCAGCAGCTTGCGGGGGGGGGCAGGCCTATCCTACGAGCAGTACTTC. The full variable domain, its missing parts supplied by reference TRBV5-1 and TRBJ2-7, is KAGVTQTPRYLIKTRGQQVTLSCSPISGHRSVSWYQQTPGQGLQFLFEYFSETQRNKGNFPGRFSGRQFSNSRSEMNVSTLELGDSALYLCASSLRGGAGLSYEQYFGPGTRLTVT.

J is TRBJ2-1 and V is TRBV12-3 or TRBV12-4, with TRBD2 matching over 13 bases. The CDR3 extends over 15 amino acids. V trimming: 6 bases; J trimming: 8 bases; junction bases outside the gene matches: 7. Written as DNA, the CDR3 is TGTGCCAGCAGCGCTACTAGCGGGGGGGCCTATGAGCAGTTCTTC. It translates to CASSATSGGAYEQFF.

This sequence joins TRBV3-1 and TRBJ2-7; perhaps TRBD1 as D (6 bases). This CDR3 comprises 14 residues. V was trimmed by 1 base and J by 1 base, leaving 8 bases between them. The germline gives CDR1 LGHDT, CDR2 YNNKEL (reference sequence). This CDR3 is CASSQVQGSYEQYF. The CDR3 nucleotides read TGTGCCAGCAGCCAAGTACAGGGATCCTACGAGCAGTACTTC.

The chain uses TRBV9 and TRBJ1-1; possibly TRBD1 for D (6 bases). The CDR3 contains 15 residues. Trimming removed 4 bases at V and 4 bases at J, with 17 bases between. Germline-derived CDR1 and CDR2 are SGDLS and YYNGEE. The CDR3 spells CASSLMGGRTTEAFF. The CDR3 region has the DNA TGTGCCAGCAGCTTAATGGGGGGGCGAACCACTGAAGCTTTCTTT.

The chain carries TRBV18 and TRBJ2-1, with 8 nucleotides matching TRBD2. CDR1 is KGHSH, CDR2 LQKENI, per germline. The CDR3 runs 18 residues. V was clipped by 1 base and J by 8 bases; unmatched bases: 16. CDR3 DNA: TGTGCCAGCTCACCACGGTCCCTTAGCGGGACAAATCTGGATGAGCAGTTCTTC. This sequence encodes CASSPRSLSGTNLDEQFF.

This clonotype was found a few times. The genes are TRBV30 and TRBJ1-4; D not certain. V shed 6 bases and J shed 8 bases, with 19 bases lying between them. The V gene's germline CDR1 is GTSNPN and CDR2 SVGIG (reference sequence). The CDR3 totals 14 residues. The CDR3 bases are TGTGCCTGCATAAGGACCTCAGGTCCCGAAAAACTGTTTTTT. This translates into CACIRTSGPEKLFF.

This clonotype turned up a few times. The genes are TRBV14 and TRBJ2-3; D is unclear. The germline V gene encodes CDR1 SGHDN and CDR2 FVKESK. V gave up 0 bases and J gave up 4 bases, with 11 bases separating them. The CDR3 has 15 residues. The CDR3 loop is CASSQESPYPDTQYF. CDR3 in DNA: TGTGCCAGCAGCCAAGAATCCCCCTATCCAGATACGCAGTATTTT.

In its sample, this clonotype was seen a few times. The J gene is TRBJ2-4, the V gene TRBV24-1, with D possibly being TRBD1 (7 bases). The CDR3 contains 15 residues. Trimming stripped 5 bases from V and 8 bases from J, with 18 bases between. In germline, CDR1 is KGHDR, CDR2 SFDVKD. CDR3 in amino acids: CATSGNGQGEDIQYF. As DNA, the CDR3 is TGTGCCACCAGTGGAAACGGGCAGGGGGAGGACATTCAGTACTTC.

The rearrangement links TRBV12-3 or TRBV12-4 to TRBJ1-1; no clear D. The CDR3 sequence is 12 residues long. The V and J ends lost 7 bases and 7 bases respectively, with 13 bases between them. For the CDR3, the DNA is TGTGCCAGCACGGAGGTTTTTGGTGAAGCTTTCTTT. Translating gives CASTEVFGEAFF.

This CDR3 reads CASMRTSGYNEQFF. In DNA form, the CDR3 reads TGTGCCAGCATGCGGACTAGCGGTTACAATGAGCAGTTCTTC. This chain uses TRBV2 with TRBJ2-1; 10 bases line up with TRBD2. V lost 7 bases to trimming and J lost 4 bases; unmatched junction nucleotides: 4. CDR1 SNHLY and CDR2 FYNNEI come from the germline V gene. This CDR3 comprises 14 residues.

This clonotype was seen more than once but under ten times. The rearrangement joins TRBV6-2 or TRBV6-3 to TRBJ2-1; D is possibly TRBD2 (6 bases). The CDR3 is made up of 11 amino acids. CDR1 and CDR2 (germline): MNHEY, SVGEGT. Trimming removed 11 bases at V and 3 bases at J, with 8 bases between. CDR3 in amino acids: CAAGLYNEQFF. The CDR3 coding sequence is TGTGCCGCGGGACTCTACAATGAGCAGTTCTTC.

This sequence joins TRBV29-1 and TRBJ2-7; D is perhaps TRBD2 (6 bases). The CDR3 is 12 residues long. Germline V gene lookup returns CDR1 SQVTM and CDR2 ANQGSEA. V lost 6 bases and J 7 bases, leaving 16 bases between the germline ends. The CDR3 reads CSVSLIAGEQYF. The CDR3 bases are TGCAGCGTGTCACTGATTGCGGGGGAGCAGTACTTC.

This clonotype was picked up a small number of times. The J gene is TRBJ1-3, the V gene TRBV12-5; D remains unclear. The CDR3 covers 15 residues. V lost 1 base and J 4 bases, leaving 11 bases between the germline ends. Germline CDR1 LGHNT, CDR2 FRNRAP. The CDR3 bases are TGTGCTAGTGGTTTGGCTCGTGGGCAGGGAAACACCATATATTTT. Translated: CASGLARGQGNTIYF.